The 9 T cell receptor beta chains below all came from one sample that was sequenced in a study of blood T cell repertoires in COVID-19. The data were produced by immunoSEQ multiplex PCR, yet TCRdb's version contains in-frame clones alone and is incomplete. The table shows 52,000 or so clones, with 80% to 90% occurring only once. The sequenced material came from peripheral blood. Receptor source: a woman aged 65 to 85 with active COVID-19.

The chain recombines TRBV10-3 with TRBJ1-1; unclear D gene. This CDR3 spans 15 amino acids. Trimming took off 4 bases at V and 0 bases at J, with 12 bases between the two ends. Germline CDR1 is ENHRY and CDR2 is SYGVKD. The CDR3 bases are TGTGCCATCAGTGTAGGAGACGCCGTGAACACTGAAGCTTTCTTT. Its protein product is CAISVGDAVNTEAFF.

A note on this clone: At one boundary the junction diverges from the germline segment, which might be a read error. The chain has TRBV20-1 and TRBJ1-2; D remains unclear. The CDR3 has 11 residues. The V gene's germline CDR1 is DFQATT and CDR2 SNEGSKA (reference sequence). The CDR3 coding sequence is TGTTCCTCGGGTATTGACTATGGCTACACCTTC. Protein product: CSSGIDYGYTF.

The chain couples TRBV6-1 to TRBJ1-1; no clear D. V shed 1 base and J shed 4 bases, with 10 bases lying between them. Germline loops: CDR1 MNHNS, CDR2 SASEGT. The CDR3 is 14 residues long. The CDR3 loop reads CASSEDPLGTEAFF. CDR3 DNA sequence: TGTGCCAGCAGTGAAGACCCGCTCGGCACTGAAGCTTTCTTT.

The J gene is TRBJ2-1, the V gene TRBV7-8; D call uncertain. V was cut by 2 bases and J by 6 bases, with 8 bases left in between. In germline, CDR1 is SGHVS, CDR2 FQNEAQ. The CDR3 has 13 residues. Here the CDR3 DNA reads TGTGCCAGCAGCTTACTTCTGGCCAATGAGCAGTTCTTC. It yields the protein CASSLLLANEQFF.

The chain employs TRBV28 and TRBJ1-1; D is uncertain. The V gene's germline CDR1 is MDHEN and CDR2 SYDVKM. The length of the CDR3 is 13 residues. Trimming cost V 3 bases and J 4 bases, with 9 bases left between them. CDR3 DNA sequence: TGTGCCAGCAGTTTTGAGGGCGGCACTGAAGCTTTCTTT. It codes for CASSFEGGTEAFF.

The chain joins TRBV4-1 to TRBJ2-3, with 9 bases that match TRBD2. The V gene's germline CDR1 is MGHRA and CDR2 YSYEKL. The CDR3 runs to 15 residues. Trimming removed 3 bases from V and 4 bases from J; junction bases left unmatched: 5. CDR3 bases: TGCGCCAGCAGCCAGCGGGAGGGCCAGGCAGATACGCAGTATTTT. Translation gives CASSQREGQADTQYF.

This rearrangement joins TRBV30 to TRBJ1-1, with 7 bases matching TRBD1. V shed 0 bases, J shed 4 bases, and the junction held 8 bases outside the gene matches. This CDR3 spans 15 amino acids. Germline V gene lookup returns CDR1 GTSNPN and CDR2 SVGIG (reference sequence). The CDR3 DNA sequence: TGTGCCTGGAGTGTACCCCAGGGGGGAATCACTGAAGCTTTCTTT. It encodes CAWSVPQGGITEAFF.

The DNA of the CDR3 is TGCGCCAGCAGTGCGGGGGACCAGGGGGCAGGCAATGAGCAGTTCTTC. Amino acids: CASSAGDQGAGNEQFF. The genes are TRBV10-1 and TRBJ2-1; TRBD1 matches 8 bases. This CDR3 contains 16 residues. Germline trimming cut 4 bases from V and 6 bases from J; bases unmatched to any gene: 11. Germline lookup yields CDR1 WNHNN and CDR2 SYGVQD (reference sequence).

The chain employs TRBV7-6 and TRBJ1-6; D is ambiguous. CDR3 length: 19 amino acids. Trimming pared 5 bases from V and 0 bases from J, leaving 20 bases between. CDR1 is SGHVS, CDR2 FNYEAQ, per germline. The CDR3 nucleotides read TGTGCCAGCAGCCCCCGGGGAGCGGGAGGGTTCTCCTATAATTCACCCCTCCACTTT. Translated, it gives CASSPRGAGGFSYNSPLHF.